This T cell receptor beta chain was identified during a study of CD8 T cells in ankylosing spondylitis. Ten or more counts support this clonotype. Its antigen is unidentified. TCRdb processed the 5' RACE reads anew with MiXCR; each CDR3 protein has one entry. The repertoire includes 75,000 to 95,000 distinct CDR3 sequences, approximately 9.6% of them detected once, and more than 30% sits in the top ten. General observations from the study: The authors reported significant enrichment of disease-linked clones in matched ankylosing spondylitis synovial fluid. Earlier studies detected some motif variants in reactive arthritis synovial fluid and blood. Characteristic, it appeared, of ankylosing spondylitis blood was a TCR beta motif of about eight highly homologous variants.

The CDR3 length is 15 residues. Trimming took 5 bases from V and 3 from J, leaving 14 bases between them. The V gene is TRBV12-3 or TRBV12-4, the J gene TRBJ2-1; D is ambiguous. The sample was blood, either unsorted or a sorted T cell fraction (not recorded which). The sequence derives from a male donor with ankylosing spondylitis. CDR3 DNA: TGTGCCAGCAGTACACCGCCACCCAACTACAATGAGCAGTTCTTC. It codes for CASSTPPPNYNEQFF.